A single sample gave rise to the 31 T cell receptor beta chains below, sequenced in a study of a mutant IDH1 vaccine in newly diagnosed glioma. These receptors have no identified antigens. Sample time point: week 35, safety follow-up. Topical imiquimod accompanied each vaccine dose, which consisted of 300 ug of mutant IDH1 20-mer peptide. Here immunoSEQ multiplex PCR was the method, and the copy in TCRdb shows in-frame clones only, minus some. Here the sample spans 44,000 or so clones, about four fifths being singletons. Source: PBMCs, taken from a glioma patient whose treatment included an IDH1 peptide vaccine. These receptors all stem from a woman between 40 and 50 years old with glioma. Some clones in this sample may be carry-over from other donors' samples.

The rearrangement uses TRBV6-1 and TRBJ1-2; D is perhaps TRBD1 (6 bases). Germline V lookup: CDR1 MNHNS, CDR2 SASEGT. V lost 2 bases and J 3 bases, leaving 7 bases between the germline ends. The CDR3 loop spans 13 amino acids. CDR3 sequence: CASSEQGHYGYTF. CDR3 nucleotides: TGTGCCAGCAGTGAACAGGGGCACTATGGCTACACCTTC.

The V gene is TRBV6-1, the J gene TRBJ2-3, with TRBD1 as a possible D gene (6 bases). The CDR3 has 15 amino acids. Trimming stripped 8 bases from V and 4 bases from J, with 19 bases between. CDR1 MNHNS and CDR2 SASEGT come from the germline V gene. As DNA, the CDR3 is TGTGCCAGCTCAACCACAGGGCAGGGTGCAGATACGCAGTATTTT. It translates to CASSTTGQGADTQYF.

The chain employs TRBV7-2 and TRBJ2-7, with D unclear. Germline loops: CDR1 SGHTA, CDR2 FQGNSA. V gave up 1 base and J gave up 3 bases, with 7 bases separating them. The CDR3 sequence is 13 residues long. DNA of the CDR3: TGTGCCAGCAGCTTAGAACTCGGCTACGAGCAGTACTTC. It is translated as CASSLELGYEQYF. The full variable domain, its missing parts supplied by reference TRBV7-2 and TRBJ2-7, is GAGVSQSPSNKVTEKGKDVELRCDPISGHTALYWYRQSLGQGLEFLIYFQGNSAPDKSGLPSDRFSAERTGGSVSTLTIQRTQQEDSAVYLCASSLELGYEQYFGPGTRLTVT.

V usage is TRBV6-6 and J usage is TRBJ2-5, with D perhaps TRBD1 (5 bases). There are 15 residues in the CDR3. The germline V gene encodes CDR1 MNHNY and CDR2 SVGAGI (reference sequence). V lost 2 bases to trimming and J lost 0 bases, with 10 bases between them. In DNA form, the CDR3 reads TGTGCCAGCAGTTACCCCACAGGCAACCAAGAGACCCAGTACTTC. This sequence encodes CASSYPTGNQETQYF.

This clone occurred a few times. The chain uses TRBV6-5 and TRBJ1-6; TRBD1 agrees at 7 bases. V dropped 5 bases and J dropped 10; count of bases not matched to a gene: 5. Germline V gives CDR1 MNHEY, CDR2 SVGAGI. The length of the CDR3 is 13 residues. As DNA, the CDR3 is TGTGCCAGCAGTCGACAGGGAGACTCACCCCTCCACTTT. Amino acid sequence: CASSRQGDSPLHF.

The chain recombines TRBV4-3 with TRBJ2-1; 8 nucleotides match TRBD2. There are 14 residues in the CDR3. Trimming removed 4 bases from V and 6 bases from J; junction bases left unmatched: 5. Germline V gene data show CDR1 as LGHNA and CDR2 as YSLEER. In DNA, the CDR3 is TGCGCCAGCAGCCCGGGACTAGTTTCCAATGAGCAGTTCTTC. Encoded protein: CASSPGLVSNEQFF.

The chain has TRBV5-1 and TRBJ1-1, with 10 bases fitting TRBD1. V lost 4 bases, J lost 5 bases, and 14 bases stayed unmatched. The V gene's germline CDR1 is SGHRS and CDR2 YFSETQ. The CDR3 length is 17 residues. CDR3 loop: CASSPTPGQGRSTEAFF. The CDR3 DNA follows: TGCGCCAGCAGCCCCACCCCGGGACAGGGGAGGAGTACTGAAGCTTTCTTT.

The gene calls are TRBV4-3 and TRBJ2-7; D not resolved. CDR3 size: 14 residues. The V gene lost 0 bases and the J gene lost 0 bases, with 6 bases spanning the gap. Looked up from germline, CDR1 is LGHNA and CDR2 is YSLEER. The CDR3 DNA reads as TGCGCCAGCAGCCAAGAGGGAAGCTCCTACGAGCAGTACTTC. It specifies CASSQEGSSYEQYF.

Relative to its sample, this clone is medium-sized. The chain combines TRBV25-1 with TRBJ2-7, with D perhaps TRBD1 (6 bases). The CDR3 runs to 14 residues. Germline V lookup: CDR1 MGHDK, CDR2 SYGVNS. Trimming took off 5 bases at V and 2 bases at J, with 13 bases between the two ends. CDR3 in DNA: TGTGCCAGCAGTCTGCAGGGGTTACCCTACGAGCAGTACTTC. Translated: CASSLQGLPYEQYF.

The chain uses TRBV9 and TRBJ1-1, with D hard to call. Germline CDR1 is SGDLS and CDR2 is YYNGEE. The length of the CDR3 is 17 residues. The germline V and J ends were trimmed by 0 bases and 7 bases, with 22 bases remaining between them. The CDR3 coding sequence is TGTGCCAGCAGCGTAGCTACTGTGGGATGGGAGACCAATGAAGCTTTCTTT. Residues: CASSVATVGWETNEAFF. Complete variable domain (other parts from reference TRBV9 and TRBJ1-1): DSGVTQTPKHLITATGQRVTLRCSPRSGDLSVYWYQQSLDQGLQFLIQYYNGEERAKGNILERFSAQQFPDLHSELNLSSLELGDSALYFCASSVATVGWETNEAFFGQGTRLTVV.

This clone was counted a single time. The chain employs TRBV6-4 and TRBJ1-1; TRBD1 matches at 9 bases. There are 14 residues in the CDR3. V shed 0 bases, J shed 4 bases, and the junction held 0 bases outside the gene matches. Germline-derived CDR1 and CDR2 are MRHNA and SNTAGT. The CDR3 is CASSDSDRGTEAFF. CDR3 in DNA: TGTGCCAGCAGTGACTCGGACAGGGGCACTGAAGCTTTCTTT.

The rearrangement joins TRBV13 to TRBJ2-3; 10 bases line up with TRBD2. J was trimmed by 0 bases and V by 6 bases; bases with no gene match: 6. CDR1 and CDR2 from the germline V gene are PRHDT and FYEKMQ (reference sequence). The CDR3 is made up of 16 amino acids. CDR3 in DNA: TGTGCCAGCAGTAGACTAGCGGGCCTCAGCACAGATACGCAGTATTTT. Translated: CASSRLAGLSTDTQYF.

This chain joins TRBV19 and TRBJ2-5; D gene ambiguous. This CDR3 contains 11 residues. CDR1 is LNHDA, CDR2 SQIVND, per germline (reference sequence). Between the trimmed V and J ends, which lost 0 bases and 5 bases, there was a span of 1 base. CDR3 DNA sequence: TGTGCCAGTAGTATAGAGGAGACCCAGTACTTC. It encodes CASSIEETQYF.

The chain links TRBV7-9 to TRBJ2-7; no firm D call. The CDR3 consists of 12 residues. Germline assignment: CDR1 SEHNR and CDR2 FQNEAQ (reference sequence). The V gene lost 10 bases and the J gene lost 4 bases, with 14 bases spanning the gap. The CDR3 protein is CATAFSPYEQYF. Here the CDR3 DNA reads TGTGCCACTGCATTTTCCCCTTACGAGCAGTACTTC.

CDR3 amino acids: CASTAGELFF. The CDR3 region has the DNA TGTGCCAGTACTGCCGGGGAGCTGTTTTTT. V is TRBV6-1 and J is TRBJ2-2; D is undetermined. Trimming shortened V by 9 bases and J by 6 bases, and 5 bases separated the two germline ends. The CDR3 is made up of 10 amino acids. Germline V lookup: CDR1 MNHNS, CDR2 SASEGT.

This sequence joins TRBV5-6 and TRBJ2-7; 9 bases are a match to TRBD2. The CDR3 extends over 17 amino acids. CDR1 SGHDT and CDR2 YYEEEE come from the germline V gene. V shed 4 bases and J 1 base; nucleotides not matched to a gene: 12. In DNA form, the CDR3 reads TGTGCCAGCAGCCTTTACTTAGCGGGAGTTAGGTCCTACGAGCAGTACTTC. It is translated as CASSLYLAGVRSYEQYF.

This sequence joins TRBV5-5 and TRBJ2-2; 9 bases map to TRBD1. The germline gives CDR1 SGHKS, CDR2 YYEKEE (reference sequence). This CDR3 contains 18 residues. V gave up 4 bases and J gave up 5 bases; unmatched junction bases: 15. Here the CDR3 reads CASSRSGTGRRWTGELFF. The CDR3 DNA is TGTGCCAGCAGCCGATCCGGGACAGGGCGAAGGTGGACCGGGGAGCTGTTTTTT.

The rearrangement joins TRBV28 to TRBJ2-7; a weak D match, TRBD2 (6 bases). The V end was cut by 4 bases, the J end by 4 bases, with 14 bases between. Germline V lookup: CDR1 MDHEN, CDR2 SYDVKM. The length of the CDR3 is 14 residues. CDR3 loop: CASSYGTGKYEQYF. CDR3 DNA sequence: TGTGCCAGCAGTTACGGGACTGGGAAGTACGAGCAGTACTTC.

The rearrangement joins TRBV9 to TRBJ2-5, with 8 bases that match TRBD2. CDR1 and CDR2 (germline): SGDLS, YYNGEE. Unmatched junction bases numbered 10, after V lost 0 bases and J lost 0 bases. CDR3 length: 18 residues. For the CDR3, the DNA is TGTGCCAGCAGCGTAGGTCCAGGGGCTAGCGGGTACCAAGAGACCCAGTACTTC. Translated: CASSVGPGASGYQETQYF. Looking up the rest from reference TRBV9 and TRBJ2-5 gives the full variable domain: DSGVTQTPKHLITATGQRVTLRCSPRSGDLSVYWYQQSLDQGLQFLIQYYNGEERAKGNILERFSAQQFPDLHSELNLSSLELGDSALYFCASSVGPGASGYQETQYFGPGTRLLVL.

The V call is TRBV7-2, the J call TRBJ1-2, with D maybe TRBD1 (5 bases). V gave up 2 bases and J gave up 10 bases, with 11 bases separating them. The CDR3 has 12 residues. Germline loops: CDR1 SGHTA, CDR2 FQGNSA. The CDR3 DNA reads TGTGCCAGCAGCTTACTCAGGGATACCTACACCTTC. It translates to CASSLLRDTYTF.

The chain has TRBV9 and TRBJ2-5; either TRBD1 or TRBD2 may supply D (5 bases each). Germline lookup yields CDR1 SGDLS and CDR2 YYNGEE. The V and J ends lost 4 bases and 1 base respectively, with 14 bases between them. This CDR3 contains 15 residues. The CDR3 DNA follows: TGTGCCAGCAGCCCTCTGGGACGTTTCCAAGAGACCCAGTACTTC. Its protein is CASSPLGRFQETQYF.

This chain uses TRBV19 with TRBJ1-1, with TRBD1 as a possible D gene (6 bases). The length of the CDR3 is 13 residues. Germline V gene sequence: CDR1 LNHDA, CDR2 SQIVND (reference sequence). V shed 5 bases and J shed 8 bases, with 15 bases lying between them. In DNA form, the CDR3 reads TGTGCCAGTAGTGACGGGACAAGGCTCGAAGCTTTCTTT. Translated: CASSDGTRLEAFF.

The J gene is TRBJ1-6, the V gene TRBV7-8; D may be TRBD1 (6 bases). V was shortened by 5 bases and J by 10 bases, with 15 bases between the two germline ends. The CDR3 consists of 14 residues. The V gene's germline CDR1 is SGHVS and CDR2 FQNEAQ. The CDR3 nucleotides are TGTGCCAGCAGCCCTCGGGGGGCCTACTCACCCCTCCACTTT. Protein product: CASSPRGAYSPLHF. Complete variable domain (other parts from reference TRBV7-8 and TRBJ1-6): GAGVSQSPRYKVAKRGQDVALRCDPISGHVSLFWYQQALGQGPEFLTYFQNEAQLDKSGLPSDRFFAERPEGSVSTLKIQRTQQEDSAVYLCASSPRGAYSPLHFGNGTRLTVT.

The chain uses TRBV5-1 and TRBJ2-5; 16 bases fit TRBD2. V shed 6 bases, J shed 5 bases, and the junction held 4 bases outside the gene matches. CDR1 and CDR2 from the germline V gene are SGHRS and YFSETQ. This CDR3 spans 15 amino acids. Here the CDR3 DNA reads TGCGCCAGCAAGGGGACTAGCGGGAGGGTGGAGACCCAGTACTTC. Its translation: CASKGTSGRVETQYF.

The CDR3 DNA is TGTGCCAGCAGCTTCCTCAGAGCGGGCTCCGGTGAGCAGTTCTTC. Protein sequence: CASSFLRAGSGEQFF. The chain couples TRBV7-9 to TRBJ2-1; tentatively, D is TRBD2 (6 bases). The CDR3 runs to 15 residues. Germline CDR1 and CDR2: SEHNR and FQNEAQ (reference sequence). The germline V and J ends were trimmed by 3 bases and 9 bases, with 18 bases remaining between them.

The chain uses TRBV4-2 and TRBJ2-7; TRBD2 aligns across 9 bases. Germline V lookup: CDR1 LGHNA, CDR2 YNFKEQ. Trimming cost V 4 bases and J 0 bases; bases outside gene matches: 4. The CDR3 is 15 amino acids. The CDR3 DNA follows: TGTGCCAGCAGCCCGGGGCGGGAGGGCTCCTACGAGCAGTACTTC. It encodes CASSPGREGSYEQYF.

The chain couples TRBV7-2 to TRBJ2-5; D is undetermined. The germline V gene encodes CDR1 SGHTA and CDR2 FQGNSA. Deletions cut 0 bases from V and 6 bases from J, with 8 bases between. The CDR3 is made up of 13 amino acids. CDR3 DNA: TGTGCCAGCAGCTTAGCGGACCGCCAGACCCAGTACTTC. This encodes CASSLADRQTQYF.

The chain links TRBV4-3 to TRBJ2-1, with TRBD1 identical over 9 bases. With V trimmed by 4 bases and J by 4 bases, 8 bases remained unmatched. CDR3 length equals 16 residues. Germline V gene data show CDR1 as LGHNA and CDR2 as YSLEER. CDR3 DNA sequence: TGCGCCAGCAGCCCCTCCGGGACAGGGACATACAATGAGCAGTTCTTC. Amino acid sequence: CASSPSGTGTYNEQFF.

This chain links TRBV7-2 with TRBJ2-7; 7 positions match TRBD2. CDR1 SGHTA and CDR2 FQGNSA come from the germline V gene. V lost 2 bases, J lost 7 bases, and 14 bases stayed unmatched. This CDR3 has 16 amino acids. The CDR3 loop is CASSLRLAEPPPEQYF. The DNA of the CDR3 is TGTGCCAGCAGCTTACGGCTAGCGGAGCCGCCCCCGGAGCAGTACTTC.

The chain uses TRBV2 and TRBJ1-1, with no clear D. Germline values: CDR1 SNHLY, CDR2 FYNNEI. This CDR3 comprises 13 residues. The V gene lost 6 bases and the J gene lost 5 bases, with 13 bases spanning the gap. CDR3 in DNA: TGTGCCAGCAGCAAGGGCGAGGGAACTGAAGCTTTCTTT. Its protein product is CASSKGEGTEAFF. Variable domain in full (rest from reference TRBV2 and TRBJ1-1): EPEVTQTPSHQVTQMGQEVILRCVPISNHLYFYWYRQILGQKVEFLVSFYNNEISEKSEIFDDQFSVERPDGSNFTLKIRSTKLEDSAMYFCASSKGEGTEAFFGQGTRLTVV.

J is TRBJ1-1 and V is TRBV7-9; maybe TRBD1 (6 bases). The germline V and J ends were trimmed by 5 bases and 5 bases, with 15 bases remaining between them. Germline V gene sequence: CDR1 SEHNR, CDR2 FQNEAQ (reference sequence). This CDR3 has 14 amino acids. The CDR3 sequence is CASSISGQRTEAFF. CDR3 nucleotide sequence: TGTGCCAGCAGCATAAGTGGACAGCGGACTGAAGCTTTCTTT.